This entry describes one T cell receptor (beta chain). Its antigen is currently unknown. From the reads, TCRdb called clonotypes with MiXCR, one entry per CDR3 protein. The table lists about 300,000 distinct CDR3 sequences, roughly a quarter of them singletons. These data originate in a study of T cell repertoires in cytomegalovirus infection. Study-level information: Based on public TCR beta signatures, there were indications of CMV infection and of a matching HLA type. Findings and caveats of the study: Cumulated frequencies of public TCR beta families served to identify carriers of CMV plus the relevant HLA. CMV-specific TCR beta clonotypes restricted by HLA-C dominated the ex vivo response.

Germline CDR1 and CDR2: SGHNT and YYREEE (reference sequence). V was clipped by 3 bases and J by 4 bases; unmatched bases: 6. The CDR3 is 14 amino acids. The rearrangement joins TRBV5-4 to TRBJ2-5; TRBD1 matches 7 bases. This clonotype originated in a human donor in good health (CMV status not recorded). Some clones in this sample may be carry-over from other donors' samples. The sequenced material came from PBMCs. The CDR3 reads CASSWGNRGETQYF. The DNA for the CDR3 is TGTGCCAGCAGCTGGGGGAACAGGGGAGAGACCCAGTACTTC.